This T cell receptor (beta chain) was sequenced for a study of response to subunit inactivated influenza vaccine. This clonotype was detected many times. MiXCR was run by TCRdb on the RT-PCR reads, yielding one entry per CDR3 protein. The sample holds 200,000 to 300,000 distinct CDR3 sequences; less than 15% are singletons and the top ten take roughly 7.7%. This clonotype originated in a man in his fifties or sixties who received an inactivated influenza vaccine. The sequenced sample was non-naive T cells sorted from PBMCs, obtained 14 to 15 days before vaccination.

The CDR3 DNA follows: TGTGCCAGTAAGACAGGGGGTACTAAGACCCAGTACTTC. Its translation is CASKTGGTKTQYF. The chain combines TRBV6-2 or TRBV6-3 with TRBJ2-5, with 9 bases identical to TRBD1. Per the germline V gene, CDR1 is MNHEY and CDR2 is SVGEGT. The CDR3 covers 13 residues. V was pared by 9 bases and J by 6 bases, with 8 bases of the junction left unmatched.